This TCR beta chain was captured by sequencing in a study of blood T cell repertoires in COVID-19. Study as a whole: Researchers got acute and convalescent COVID-19 samples from the United States, Italy and Spain. The analysed material was cDNA or gDNA that came from T cells, B-cell-depleted T cells, or PBMCs.

Germline V gene data show CDR1 as MNHEY and CDR2 as SMNVEV (reference sequence). The V gene end was trimmed by 7 bases and the J gene end by 4 bases; junction bases not matched to a gene: 11. This CDR3 spans 15 amino acids. Source study methods: Reference gene primer amplification gave estimated nucleated cell counts. Assay used: immunoSEQ multiplex PCR; TCRdb lists only in-frame clones, some missing. The D gene and trimming were derived from the DNA, and the V and J assignments and clone size from that table. The data hold 100,000 to 120,000 clones, with over 75% observed a single time. V gene TRBV27 combines with J gene TRBJ1-1; TRBD1 aligns across 8 bases. Input material: peripheral blood. The origin of this receptor is an elderly woman with active or convalescent COVID-19. CDR3 DNA: TGTGCCAGCAACCTCCTGCCCAGGGGGCTCACTGAAGCTTTCTTT. Residues: CASNLLPRGLTEAFF.